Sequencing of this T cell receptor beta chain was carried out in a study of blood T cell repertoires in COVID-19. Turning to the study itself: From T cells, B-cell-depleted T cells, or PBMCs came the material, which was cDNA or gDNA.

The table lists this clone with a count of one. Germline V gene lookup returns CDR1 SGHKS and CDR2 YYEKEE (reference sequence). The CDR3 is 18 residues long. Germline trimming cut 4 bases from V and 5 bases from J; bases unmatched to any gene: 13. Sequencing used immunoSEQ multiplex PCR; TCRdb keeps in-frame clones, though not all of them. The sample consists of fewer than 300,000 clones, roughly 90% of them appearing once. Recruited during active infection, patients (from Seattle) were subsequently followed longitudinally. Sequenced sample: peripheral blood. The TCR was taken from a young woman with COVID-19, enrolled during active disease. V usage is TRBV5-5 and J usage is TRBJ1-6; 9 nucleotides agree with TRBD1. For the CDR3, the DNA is TGTGCCAGCAGCACGATAGAATTCGGGACAGGGAATAATTCACCCCTCCACTTT. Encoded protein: CASSTIEFGTGNNSPLHF.